What follows describes a single T cell receptor beta chain. As yet, its antigen is unknown. The CDR3 is made up of 16 amino acids. V was clipped by 7 bases and J by 3 bases; unmatched bases: 12. CDR1 and CDR2 from the germline V gene are LNHDA and SQIVND (reference sequence). TCRdb reanalysed the reads using MiXCR and keeps one entry per CDR3 protein. The data show approximately 600,000 distinct CDR3 sequences, about 39% seen once. This specimen belongs to a study of T cell repertoires in cytomegalovirus infection. Whole-study context: Selected CMV epitopes included recently identified HLA-C-restricted ones as well as well-studied HLA-B-restricted ones. Public TCR beta signatures provided an indication of both CMV infection and a matching HLA type. Study findings and constraints: The ex vivo response was dominated by HLA-C-restricted CMV-specific TCR beta clonotypes. CMV carriers with the relevant HLA were identified by cumulative public TCR beta family frequency.

This chain links TRBV19 with TRBJ2-1; 7 nucleotides match TRBD2. The input for sequencing was cultured PBMCs, taken from culture after CMV antigen stimulation. The receptor's source is a human donor in good health (CMV status not recorded). Some clones in this sample may be carry-over from other donors' samples. The CDR3 protein is CASKRARGGGYNEQFF. As DNA, the CDR3 is TGTGCCAGTAAGAGGGCTAGAGGCGGGGGCTACAATGAGCAGTTCTTC.